This T cell receptor (beta chain) was sequenced for a study of T cells in Graves' hyperthyroidism and ophthalmopathy. This clonotype was counted between two and nine times. The CDR3 is 15 residues long. Deletions cut 4 bases from V and 0 bases from J, with 10 bases between. Germline values: CDR1 MNHEY, CDR2 SVGEGT. Authors of the study amplified TCR beta CDR3 regions from RNA transcripts. During a first-round RT-PCR of the TCR CDR3, the HTBI primer set was used. TCRdb re-analysed the multiplex PCR reads in MiXCR, keeping a single row per CDR3 protein. This table holds hundreds of thousands of distinct CDR3 sequences, approximately 15% found once.

The chain couples TRBV6-2 or TRBV6-3 to TRBJ2-1; D gene unclear. The sequence derives from a woman between 25 and 40 years old with Graves' hyperthyroidism. Sequenced: blood. The CDR3 is CASSSPPSSYNEQFF. CDR3 sequence (DNA): TGTGCCAGCAGTTCCCCCCCTAGCTCCTACAATGAGCAGTTCTTC.